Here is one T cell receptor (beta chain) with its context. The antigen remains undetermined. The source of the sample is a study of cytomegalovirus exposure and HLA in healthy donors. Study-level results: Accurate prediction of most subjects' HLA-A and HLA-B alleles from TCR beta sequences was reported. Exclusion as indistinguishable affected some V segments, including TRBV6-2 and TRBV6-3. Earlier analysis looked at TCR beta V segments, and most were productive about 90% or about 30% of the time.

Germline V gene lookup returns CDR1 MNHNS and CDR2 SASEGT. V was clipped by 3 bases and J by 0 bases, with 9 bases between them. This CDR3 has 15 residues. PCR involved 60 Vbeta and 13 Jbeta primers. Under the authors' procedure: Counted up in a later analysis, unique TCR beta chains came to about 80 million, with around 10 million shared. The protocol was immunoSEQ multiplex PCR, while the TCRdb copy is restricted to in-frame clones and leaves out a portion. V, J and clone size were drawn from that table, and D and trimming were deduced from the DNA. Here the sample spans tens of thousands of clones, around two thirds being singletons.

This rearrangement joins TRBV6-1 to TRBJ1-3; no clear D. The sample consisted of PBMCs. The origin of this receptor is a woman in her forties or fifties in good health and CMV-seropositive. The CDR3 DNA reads TGTGCCAGCAGTGACGGAGGTGACTCTGGAAACACCATATATTTT. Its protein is CASSDGGDSGNTIYF.